In this sample, the clone carrying this TCR beta chain turned up a few times. This sample was included in a study of blood T cell repertoires in COVID-19. Sequencing was performed with immunoSEQ multiplex PCR; in TCRdb, only in-frame clones are kept and a portion is missing. The sample has 85,000 to 100,000 clones; almost 90% are singletons. This CDR3 spans 16 amino acids. Germline V lookup: CDR1 LGHNA, CDR2 YNFKEQ. The V gene lost 4 bases and the J gene lost 4 bases, with 19 bases spanning the gap. The source material was peripheral blood. This TCR came from a man aged 45-65 years with COVID-19, enrolled during active disease. This chain links TRBV4-2 with TRBJ1-2; D uncertain. The CDR3 DNA is TGTGCCAGCAGCCCTCTCGCAGATACAGCTTTCTATGGCTACACCTTC. Translating gives CASSPLADTAFYGYTF.